The 8 T cell receptor beta chains below were found in one sample sequenced in a study of blood T cell repertoires in COVID-19. The assay was immunoSEQ multiplex PCR, and TCRdb's table has in-frame clones only and misses some. The profile covers a few hundred thousand clones, with approximately 89% appearing a single time and roughly 2.3% taken by the ten largest. The sequencing sample was made of PBMCs or T cells enriched from blood (not recorded which). These receptors all stem from a woman aged 40 to 50 with acute COVID-19.

This chain links TRBV7-2 with TRBJ2-4; the D gene is possibly TRBD1 (6 bases). The germline V gene encodes CDR1 SGHTA and CDR2 FQGNSA. V was trimmed by 4 bases and J by 12 bases, leaving 19 bases between them. This CDR3 has 14 amino acids. In DNA form, the CDR3 reads TGTGCCAGCAGCTCCACGGGACACCCGAACGCTCAGTACTTC. It translates to CASSSTGHPNAQYF. Full variable domain (rest looked up from reference TRBV7-2 and TRBJ2-4): GAGVSQSPSNKVTEKGKDVELRCDPISGHTALYWYRQSLGQGLEFLIYFQGNSAPDKSGLPSDRFSAERTGGSVSTLTIQRTQQEDSAVYLCASSSTGHPNAQYFGAGTRLSVL.

The rearrangement joins TRBV2 to TRBJ1-2; no reliable D call. V was shortened by 2 bases and J by 1 base, with 11 bases between the two germline ends. Germline V gene sequence: CDR1 SNHLY, CDR2 FYNNEI. The CDR3 sequence is 15 residues long. As DNA, the CDR3 is TGTGCCAGCAGTGAATCGTCCCTTGTTAACTATGGCTACACCTTC. The encoded protein is CASSESSLVNYGYTF.

CDR3 in DNA: TGTGCCAGCAGCCTCGACCGGGGGGCGAGGAACACCGGGGAGCTGTTTTTT. Its protein product is CASSLDRGARNTGELFF. This sequence joins TRBV7-7 and TRBJ2-2, with D maybe TRBD2 (7 bases). Germline CDR1 reads SSHAT; CDR2 reads FNYEAQ (reference sequence). V shed 5 bases and J shed 1 base, with 17 bases lying between them. CDR3 length: 17 residues.

CDR3 sequence reads: CASKLAGATDTQYF. The CDR3 region has the DNA TGCGCCAGCAAACTAGCGGGAGCAACAGATACGCAGTATTTT. The genes are TRBV5-1 and TRBJ2-3; 11 bases are a match to TRBD2. With V trimmed by 6 bases and J by 3 bases, 3 bases remained unmatched. The CDR3 is made up of 14 amino acids. Germline-derived CDR1 and CDR2 are SGHRS and YFSETQ.

The chain's CDR3 is CASSASGQGIVGYTF. The CDR3 DNA follows: TGTGCCAGCAGTGCATCGGGACAGGGGATTGTTGGCTACACCTTC. This chain connects TRBV28 to TRBJ1-2; 10 positions match TRBD1. The ends lost 5 bases at V and 7 bases at J; junction bases unmatched: 10. The germline gives CDR1 MDHEN, CDR2 SYDVKM. The CDR3 consists of 15 residues.

This clone has a single count. The CDR3 DNA reads as TGTGCCAGCAGCACACCAGGGGCGGCCCTCACAGATACGCAGTATTTT. This encodes CASSTPGAALTDTQYF. The chain is built from TRBV11-2 and TRBJ2-3; weak D call: TRBD1 (6 bases). The germline CDR1 and CDR2 sequences are SGHAT and FQNNGV. The V end was cut by 5 bases, the J end by 2 bases, with 17 bases between. The CDR3 runs 16 residues. Full variable domain (outside the CDR3, taken from reference TRBV11-2 and TRBJ2-3): EAGVAQSPRYKIIEKRQSVAFWCNPISGHATLYWYQQILGQGPKLLIQFQNNGVVDDSQLPKDRFSAERLKGVDSTLKIQPAKLEDSAVYLCASSTPGAALTDTQYFGPGTRLTVL.

The chain combines TRBV18 with TRBJ2-7; D is perhaps TRBD1 (6 bases). Germline V lookup: CDR1 KGHSH, CDR2 LQKENI. The germline V and J ends were trimmed by 6 bases and 7 bases, with 10 bases remaining between them. CDR3 length: 11 amino acids. DNA of the CDR3: TGTGCCAGCTCGAACACAGGGGAGCAGTACTTC. Protein: CASSNTGEQYF.

The chain recombines TRBV9 with TRBJ2-1, with a weak D call TRBD2 (5 bases). The CDR3 totals 14 residues. Germline assignment: CDR1 SGDLS and CDR2 YYNGEE. With 3 bases removed from V and 10 bases from J, the gap between germline ends came to 17 bases. The CDR3, as DNA: TGTGCCAGCAGCGCTAATCCGGGATCGGGGGAGCAGTTCTTC. Translating it yields CASSANPGSGEQFF. Full variable domain (remainder filled in from reference TRBV9 and TRBJ2-1): DSGVTQTPKHLITATGQRVTLRCSPRSGDLSVYWYQQSLDQGLQFLIQYYNGEERAKGNILERFSAQQFPDLHSELNLSSLELGDSALYFCASSANPGSGEQFFGPGTRLTVL.